This T cell receptor (beta chain) was retrieved from a study of cytomegalovirus exposure and HLA in healthy donors. From germline, CDR1 is SQVTM and CDR2 ANQGSEA. Trimming shortened V by 6 bases and J by 5 bases, and 20 bases separated the two germline ends. The length of the CDR3 is 14 residues. As regards this clone: Antigen unknown.

Notes on the study in general: A few CMV-associated chains proved CMV antigen-specific in vitro. The classifier, whose performance was assessed in both the original and validation cohorts, reportedly diagnosed cytomegalovirus status with high specificity and sensitivity. After further analysis at a later stage, roughly 15,000 TCR beta sequences were associated with HLA alleles at 0.05 false discovery rate. Earlier analysis yielded a pattern in which most TCR beta V segments were productive about 90% or about 30% of the time.

Primers included in the PCR were 60 Vbeta and 13 Jbeta primers. Generated by immunoSEQ multiplex PCR, the TCRdb table keeps only in-frame clones and is missing some. The sample has roughly 53,000 clones. This chain uses TRBV29-1 with TRBJ2-7; the D gene is possibly TRBD1 (7 bases). The receptor comes from a man aged 18-30 years in good health and CMV-seropositive. Sequences were obtained from PBMCs. The chain's CDR3 is CSVAGGQGDDEQYF. CDR3 DNA sequence: TGCAGCGTCGCAGGGGGGCAGGGGGATGACGAGCAGTACTTC.